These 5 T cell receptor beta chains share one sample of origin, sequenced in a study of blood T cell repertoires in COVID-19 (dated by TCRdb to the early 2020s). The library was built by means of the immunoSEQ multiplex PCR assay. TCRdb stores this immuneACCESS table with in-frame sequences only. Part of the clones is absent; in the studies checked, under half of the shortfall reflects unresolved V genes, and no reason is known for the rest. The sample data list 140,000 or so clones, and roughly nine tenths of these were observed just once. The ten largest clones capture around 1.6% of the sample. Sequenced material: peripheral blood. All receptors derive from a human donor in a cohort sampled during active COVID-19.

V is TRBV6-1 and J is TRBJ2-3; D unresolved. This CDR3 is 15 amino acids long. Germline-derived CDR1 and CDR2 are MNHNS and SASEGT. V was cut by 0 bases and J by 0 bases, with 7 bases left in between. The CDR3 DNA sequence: TGTGCCAGCAGTGAAGCGCTAGACAGCACAGATACGCAGTATTTT. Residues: CASSEALDSTDTQYF.

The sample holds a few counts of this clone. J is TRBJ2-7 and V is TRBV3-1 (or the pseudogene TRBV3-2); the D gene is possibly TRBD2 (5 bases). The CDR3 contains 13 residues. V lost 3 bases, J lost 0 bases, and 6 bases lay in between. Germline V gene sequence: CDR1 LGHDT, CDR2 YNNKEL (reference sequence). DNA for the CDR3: TGTGCCAGCAGCCAGAGGGACTCCTACGAGCAGTACTTC. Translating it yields CASSQRDSYEQYF.

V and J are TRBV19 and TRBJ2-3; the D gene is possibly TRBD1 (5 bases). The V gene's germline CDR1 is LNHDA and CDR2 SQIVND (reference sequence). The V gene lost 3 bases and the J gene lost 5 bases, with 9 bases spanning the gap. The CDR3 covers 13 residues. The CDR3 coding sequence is TGTGCCAGTAGTATGGGGCATCGAGATACGCAGTATTTT. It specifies CASSMGHRDTQYF.

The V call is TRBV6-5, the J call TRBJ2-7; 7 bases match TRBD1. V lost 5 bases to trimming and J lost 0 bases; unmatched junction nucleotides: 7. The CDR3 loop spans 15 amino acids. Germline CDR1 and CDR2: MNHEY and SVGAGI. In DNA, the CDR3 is TGTGCCAGCAGTCGCAGGGGGTATAACTCCTACGAGCAGTACTTC. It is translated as CASSRRGYNSYEQYF.

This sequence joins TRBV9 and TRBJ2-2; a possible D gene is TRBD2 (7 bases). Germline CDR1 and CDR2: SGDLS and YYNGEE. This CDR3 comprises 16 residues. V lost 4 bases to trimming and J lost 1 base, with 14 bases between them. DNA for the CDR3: TGTGCCAGCAGCTTACCCGGGGGGCTGAACACCGGGGAGCTGTTTTTT. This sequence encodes CASSLPGGLNTGELFF.